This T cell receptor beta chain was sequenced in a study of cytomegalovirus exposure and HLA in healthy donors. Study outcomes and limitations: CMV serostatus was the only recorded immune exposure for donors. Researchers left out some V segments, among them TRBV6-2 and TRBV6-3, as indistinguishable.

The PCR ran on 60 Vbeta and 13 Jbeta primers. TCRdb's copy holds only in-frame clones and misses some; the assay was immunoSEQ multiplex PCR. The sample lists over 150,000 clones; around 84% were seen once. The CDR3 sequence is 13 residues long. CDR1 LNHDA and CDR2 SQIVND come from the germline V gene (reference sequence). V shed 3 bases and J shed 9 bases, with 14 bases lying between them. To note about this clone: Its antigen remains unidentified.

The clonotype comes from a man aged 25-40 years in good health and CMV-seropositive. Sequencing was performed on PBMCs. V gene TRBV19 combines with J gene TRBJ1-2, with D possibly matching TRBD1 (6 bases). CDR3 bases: TGTGCCAGTAGTATCGGCCAACAGGGTCGCTACACCTTC. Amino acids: CASSIGQQGRYTF.